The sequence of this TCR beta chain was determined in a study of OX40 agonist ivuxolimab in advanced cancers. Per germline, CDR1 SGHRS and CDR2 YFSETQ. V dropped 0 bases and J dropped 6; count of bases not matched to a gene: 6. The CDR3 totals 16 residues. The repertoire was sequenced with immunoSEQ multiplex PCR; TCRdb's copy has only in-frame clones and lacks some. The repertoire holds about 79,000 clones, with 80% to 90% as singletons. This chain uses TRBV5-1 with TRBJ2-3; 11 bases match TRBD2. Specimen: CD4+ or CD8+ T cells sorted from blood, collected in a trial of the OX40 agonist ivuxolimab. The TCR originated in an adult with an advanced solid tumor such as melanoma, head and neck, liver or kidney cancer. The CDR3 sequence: CASSLGVAGGPDTQYF. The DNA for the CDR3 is TGCGCCAGCAGCTTGGGAGTAGCGGGAGGGCCGGATACGCAGTATTTT.